The 2 T cell receptor beta chains below all came from one sample that was sequenced in a study of blood T cells in healthy people across ages. Primed by a sample-barcoded 5' primer and a J-beta primer mix, a second PCR proceeded for about 6 to 11 cycles. MiXCR was run by TCRdb on the 5' RACE reads, yielding one entry per CDR3 protein. The sample shows some 780,000 distinct CDR3 sequences, just over 55% of them seen only once. The sequenced material came from blood. These TCRs come from a man in his forties in good health.

V is TRBV6-1 and J is TRBJ1-1; unclear D gene. Germline-derived CDR1 and CDR2 are MNHNS and SASEGT. CDR3 length equals 13 residues. V was trimmed by 4 bases and J by 1 base, leaving 7 bases between them. CDR3 residues: CASSGTQNTEAFF. In DNA, the CDR3 is TGTGCCAGCAGTGGGACTCAGAACACTGAAGCTTTCTTT.

CDR3 DNA: TGTGCCAGCAGCTCGACAGCAGACTCCTACAATGAGCAGTTCTTC. Encoded protein: CASSSTADSYNEQFF. The rearrangement uses TRBV11-3 and TRBJ2-1; a possible D gene is TRBD1 (5 bases). The germline V gene encodes CDR1 SGHNT and CDR2 YENEEA. Deletions cut 4 bases from V and 0 bases from J, with 10 bases between. The CDR3 contains 15 residues.